A selection of T cell receptor beta chains follows, all from one sample in a study of OX40 agonist ivuxolimab in advanced cancers. Using immunoSEQ multiplex PCR, the repertoire was profiled, and TCRdb retains in-frame clones only, with some absent. The table has approximately 74,000 clones, over 80% seen once; the top ten hold about 0.32%. Sequencing was performed on CD4+ or CD8+ T cells sorted from blood, taken in a trial of the OX40 agonist ivuxolimab. Source of these receptors: an adult with an advanced solid tumor such as melanoma, head and neck, liver or kidney cancer. Each CDR3 is given with its conserved first and last residue. Each record gives: V gene, CDR3 protein.

>TRBV27
CASSLPAGNTIYF
>TRBV7-2
CASSITGWQTQYF
>TRBV5-6
CASSLFASGGANTQYF
>TRBV10-2
CASTAGGSGANVLTF
>TRBV4-2
CASSQGRADSNQPQHF
>TRBV30
CAWSGNSPLHF
>TRBV27
CASSLRSYGTSEHYGYTF
>TRBV30
CAWSGRGTGELFF
>TRBV6-5
CASSRTMNTGELFF
>TRBV9
CASSSRTGSDEQYF
>TRBV29-1
CSVLYGGQYF
>TRBV30
CAWGHRFRTGLYNEQFF
>TRBV7-8
CASSLSWTSSYNEQFF
>TRBV5-4
CASSLGTPYEQYF
>TRBV7-3
CASSLGSGGANEQFF
>TRBV18
CASSLGAGANTDTQYF
>TRBV5-1
CASSWGTLSYNEQFF
>TRBV2
CASSDQRGIQATQYF